This entry is about one T cell receptor (beta chain). Its cognate antigen is unknown. Using unique molecular identifiers, the investigators prepared the TCRbeta library. Using its own MiXCR run on the PCR reads, TCRdb lists one record per CDR3 protein. The sample lists hundreds of thousands of distinct CDR3 sequences, about a quarter occurring once. The CDR3 is 16 amino acids. After removal of 4 bases from V and 2 bases from J, the junction contained 6 bases not matched to a gene. Germline CDR1 KGHSH, CDR2 LQKENI. The data derive from a study of T-cell reconstitution after alpha-beta-depleted transplantation in children. Study results and caveats: Surviving recipient cells, namely T cells and thymic progenitors, were the source of high day-60 TCRbeta diversity in some patients. As was reported, about two months after transplant, alpha-beta T cells came from several hundred expanded graft clones. T-cell numbers and diversity, one year after transplant, stemmed largely from T cells that were newly produced.

The input for sequencing was PBMCs, taken before TCRalphabeta/CD19-depleted stem cell transplant. The chain employs TRBV18 and TRBJ2-3, with 10 bases identical to TRBD2. This clonotype originated in a girl aged 2 to 10 with Fanconi anemia, due to receive a stem cell transplant. Here the CDR3 DNA reads TGTGCCAGCTCACGACTGACTAGCGGGCACACAGATACGCAGTATTTT. Its protein product is CASSRLTSGHTDTQYF.